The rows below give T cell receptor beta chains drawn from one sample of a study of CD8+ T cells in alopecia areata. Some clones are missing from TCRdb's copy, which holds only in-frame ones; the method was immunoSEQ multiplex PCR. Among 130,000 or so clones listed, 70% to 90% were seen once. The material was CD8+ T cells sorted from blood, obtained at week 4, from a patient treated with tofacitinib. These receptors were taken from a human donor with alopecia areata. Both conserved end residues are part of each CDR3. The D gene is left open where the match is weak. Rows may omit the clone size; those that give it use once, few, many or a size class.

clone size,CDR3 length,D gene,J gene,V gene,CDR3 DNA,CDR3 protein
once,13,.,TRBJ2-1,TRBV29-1,TGCAGCGTTCCCGCGGGCTCCTACAATGAGCAGTTCTTC,CSVPAGSYNEQFF
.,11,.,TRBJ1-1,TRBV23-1,TGCGCCAGCAGTCATGGGGCTGAAGCTTTCTTT,CASSHGAEAFF
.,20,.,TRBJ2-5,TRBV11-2,TGTGCCAGCAGCTTAGATGCCCTCGGCAGGTCGCCCCCCGGACAAGAGACCCAGTACTTC,CASSLDALGRSPPGQETQYF
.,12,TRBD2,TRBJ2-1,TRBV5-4,TGTGCCAGCAGCTGGGGGGGTCGTGAGCAGTTCTTC,CASSWGGREQFF
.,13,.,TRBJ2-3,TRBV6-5,TGTGCCAGCAGTTTTGGGGCAACAGATACGCAGTATTTT,CASSFGATDTQYF
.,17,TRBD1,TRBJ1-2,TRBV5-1,TGCGCCAGCAGCTCTACGGACAGGACCAAGGGCAACTATGGCTACACCTTC,CASSSTDRTKGNYGYTF
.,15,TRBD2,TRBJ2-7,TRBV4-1,TGCGCCAGCAGCCAAGACAGCGGGAATTCCTACGAGCAGTACTTC,CASSQDSGNSYEQYF
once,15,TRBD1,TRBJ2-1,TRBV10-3,TGTGCCATCAAGTTCGGGACAGGGGCCTACAATGAGCAGTTCTTC,CAIKFGTGAYNEQFF
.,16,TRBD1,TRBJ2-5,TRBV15,TGTGCCACCAGCAGAGATAGGACGGGGACAGGAGAGACCCAGTACTTC,CATSRDRTGTGETQYF
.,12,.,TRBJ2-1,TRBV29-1,TGCAGCGGTAGGGACCTCGGCAATGAGCAGTTCTTC,CSGRDLGNEQFF
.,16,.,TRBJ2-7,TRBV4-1,TGCGCCAGCAGCCAAGGGGCCAGCAAGAGCTCCTACGAGCAGTACTTC,CASSQGASKSSYEQYF
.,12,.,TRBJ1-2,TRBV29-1,TGCAGCGTTGCCCAGGGACTTTATGGCTACACCTTC,CSVAQGLYGYTF
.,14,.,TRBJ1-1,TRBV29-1,TGCAGCGTTGTAGGGGGACACACAGTTTCTGAAGCTTTCTTT,CSVVGGHTVSEAFF
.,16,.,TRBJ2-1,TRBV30,TGTGCCTGGAGTGTACGTATCGGGAGTGCTATCAATGAGCAGTTCTTC,CAWSVRIGSAINEQFF
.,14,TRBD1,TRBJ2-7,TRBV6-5,TGTGCCAGCAGCCCGACAGGGACGAACTACGAGCAGTACTTC,CASSPTGTNYEQYF
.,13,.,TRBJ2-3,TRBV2,TGTGCCAGCAGGCGGGACACCACAGATACGCAGTATTTT,CASRRDTTDTQYF
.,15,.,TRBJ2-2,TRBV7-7,TGTGCTAGCAGCTTAGATGTTGCGGGCACCGGGGAGCTGTTTTTT,CASSLDVAGTGELFF
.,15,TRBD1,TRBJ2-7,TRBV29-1,TGCAGCGTGTCTAACGACAGGGGGACTCTCTACGAGCAGTACTTC,CSVSNDRGTLYEQYF
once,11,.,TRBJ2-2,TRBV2,TGTGCCAGCAGTGATCACGGGGAGCTGTTTTTT,CASSDHGELFF
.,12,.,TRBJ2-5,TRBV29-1,TGCAGCGTTGTCAGGGACCAAGAGACCCAGTACTTC,CSVVRDQETQYF
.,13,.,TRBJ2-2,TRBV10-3,TGTGCCATCAGCCAGGGGAACACCGGGGAGCTGTTTTTT,CAISQGNTGELFF
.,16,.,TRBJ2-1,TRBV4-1,TGCGCCAGCAGCCCAATGGATCAGTCAGCCTACAATGAGCAGTTCTTC,CASSPMDQSAYNEQFF
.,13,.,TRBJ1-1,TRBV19,TGTGCCAGTAGTATAATTGGAAACACTGAAGCTTTCTTT,CASSIIGNTEAFF
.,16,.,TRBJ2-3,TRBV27,TGTGCCAGCAGTTTATCTTTGGCGGGCGGAACAGATACGCAGTATTTT,CASSLSLAGGTDTQYF
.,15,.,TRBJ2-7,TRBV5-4,TGTGCCAGCAGCTTGCACAGGGAAACTCCCTACGAGCAGTACTTC,CASSLHRETPYEQYF
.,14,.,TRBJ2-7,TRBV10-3,TGTGCCATCAGTGATTTTTTGGGGGGCTACGAGCAGTACTTC,CAISDFLGGYEQYF
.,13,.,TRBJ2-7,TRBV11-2,TGTGCCAGCAGCTATTTAGATTCCTACGAGCAGTACTTC,CASSYLDSYEQYF
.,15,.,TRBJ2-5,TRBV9,TGTGCCAGCAGCGTGGGGGGCCTAGCGGAAGAGACCCAGTACTTC,CASSVGGLAEETQYF
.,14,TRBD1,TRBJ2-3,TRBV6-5,TGTGCCAGCGGGGAGGACAGGGCAACAGATACGCAGTATTTT,CASGEDRATDTQYF
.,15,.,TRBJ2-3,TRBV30,TGTGCCTGGAATGACGCGGAGGGGCCCGCAGATACGCAGTATTTT,CAWNDAEGPADTQYF
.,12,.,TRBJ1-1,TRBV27,TGTGCCAGCTATACAGGGCTAGATGAAGCTTTCTTT,CASYTGLDEAFF
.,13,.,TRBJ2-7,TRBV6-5,TGTGCCAGCAGTTACGACGGGTCCTACGAGCAGTACTTC,CASSYDGSYEQYF
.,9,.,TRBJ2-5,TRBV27,TGTGCCAGGCCCCTCAGACGGTACTTC,CARPLRRYF
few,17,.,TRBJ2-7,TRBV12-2,TGTGCAAGTCGCTTCGGCCAGGGGGTGGTCATAACCTACGAGCAGTACTTC,CASRFGQGVVITYEQYF
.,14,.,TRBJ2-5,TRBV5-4,TGTGCCGGCAGCCCAGATTCGGGGAAGGAGACCCAGTACTTC,CAGSPDSGKETQYF
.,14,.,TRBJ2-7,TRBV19,TGTGCCAGTAGTATGCCGGGCCACGACTACGAGCAGTACTTC,CASSMPGHDYEQYF
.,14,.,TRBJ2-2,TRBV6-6,TGTGCCAGCCTTGGGGCCCTCAACACCGGGGAGCTGTTTTTT,CASLGALNTGELFF
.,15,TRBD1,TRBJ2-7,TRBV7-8,TGTGCCAGCAGCTTAGGCAGGGGGCCTACCTACGAGCAGTACTTC,CASSLGRGPTYEQYF
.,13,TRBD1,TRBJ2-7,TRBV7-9,TGTGCCAGCAGCTTGACAGGGAGATACGAGCAGTACTTC,CASSLTGRYEQYF
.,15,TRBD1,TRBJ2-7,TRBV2,TGTGCCAGCAGTCCGGACAGGGCCAGCTCCTACGAGCAGTACTTC,CASSPDRASSYEQYF
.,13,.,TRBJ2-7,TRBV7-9,TGTGCCAGCAGCTTTGCAGGGGACTACGAGCAGTACTTC,CASSFAGDYEQYF
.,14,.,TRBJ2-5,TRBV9,TGTGCCAGCAGCGTAGACGCAGTCCAAGAGACCCAGTACTTC,CASSVDAVQETQYF
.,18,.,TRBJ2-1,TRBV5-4,TGTGCCAGCAGCTTGGTTGGCAGCCCCGCGAGCTCCTACAATGAGCAGTTCTTC,CASSLVGSPASSYNEQFF
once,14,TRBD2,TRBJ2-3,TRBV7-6,TGTGCCAGCAGCCCTAGCGGGAACCCGGATACGCAGTATTTT,CASSPSGNPDTQYF
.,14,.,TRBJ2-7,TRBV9,TGTGCCAGCAGCCCCCCCCCAGGGACCTACGAGCAGTACTTC,CASSPPPGTYEQYF
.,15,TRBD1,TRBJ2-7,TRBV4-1,TGCGCCAGCAGCCAGGATAGGACAGGCCCGCAAAGGCAGTACTTC,CASSQDRTGPQRQYF
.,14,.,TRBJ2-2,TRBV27,TGTGCCAGCAGTTTGGGACAAAACACCGGGGAGCTGTTTTTT,CASSLGQNTGELFF